Listed below are T cell receptor beta chains from one sample, sequenced in a study of tumor-infiltrating lymphocytes in primary liver carcinoma. TCRdb itself ran the multiplex PCR reads through MiXCR, one entry per CDR3 protein. Among nearly 45,000 distinct CDR3 sequences listed, around 70% were seen once. Sequencing input: liver tumor tissue from sampling region 2. Receptors originate from a man between 35 and 55 years old with primary liver carcinoma and hepatitis B virus infection. Each CDR3 is given with its conserved first and last residue. The order of the fields is J gene, V gene, D gene, clone size, CDR3 protein, CDR3 DNA. The D gene is left open where the match is weak. For some rows the clone size is stated as once, few or many, or as a class when expanded; others skip it.

j_call: TRBJ2-2; v_call: TRBV4-1; d_call: TRBD2; clone_size: NA; cdr3_aa: CAISQDLSSAGEPFF; cdr3_nt: TGCGCCATCAGCCAAGACCTTAGCAGTGCGGGGGAGCCGTTTTTT
j_call: TRBJ2-5; v_call: TRBV11-2; d_call: TRBD2; clone_size: NA; cdr3_aa: CASSLGGTSQETQYF; cdr3_nt: TGTGCCAGCAGCTTAGGAGGGACTAGTCAAGAGACCCAGTACTTC
j_call: TRBJ2-1; v_call: TRBV29-1; d_call: NA; clone_size: NA; cdr3_aa: CSVQPPEVRNEQFF; cdr3_nt: TGCAGCGTTCAACCTCCGGAGGTCCGCAATGAGCAGTTCTTC
j_call: TRBJ2-1; v_call: TRBV11-1; d_call: NA; clone_size: NA; cdr3_aa: CASSFQGLLDNEQFF; cdr3_nt: TGTGCCAGTAGCTTCCAGGGACTGCTGGACAATGAGCAGTTTTTC
j_call: TRBJ2-5; v_call: TRBV10-2; d_call: TRBD2; clone_size: many; cdr3_aa: CASSEPAGGQETQYF; cdr3_nt: TGCGCCAGCAGTGAGCCAGCGGGAGGCCAAGAGACCCAGTACTTC
j_call: TRBJ2-1; v_call: TRBV11-2; d_call: TRBD2; clone_size: NA; cdr3_aa: CASSFSGPPYNEQFF; cdr3_nt: TGTGCAAGCAGCTTTAGCGGGCCACCCTACAATGAGCAGTTCTTC
j_call: TRBJ2-7; v_call: TRBV30; d_call: NA; clone_size: NA; cdr3_aa: CAWSPRGGQFSYKQYF; cdr3_nt: TGTGCCTGGAGTCCACGCGGTGGACAGTTCTCCTACAAGCAGTACTTC
j_call: TRBJ2-5; v_call: TRBV5-1; d_call: NA; clone_size: NA; cdr3_aa: CASSSTRGGMETLYF; cdr3_nt: TGCGCCAGCAGCTCAACTAGAGGGGGTATGGAGACCCTGTACTTC
j_call: TRBJ2-2; v_call: TRBV5-1; d_call: NA; clone_size: NA; cdr3_aa: CASSTRQKKTGELFF; cdr3_nt: TGCGCCAGCAGCACCAGGCAGAAGAAGACCGGGGAGCTGTTTTTT
j_call: TRBJ2-7; v_call: TRBV6-1; d_call: NA; clone_size: NA; cdr3_aa: CASSVQRRSNEQYF; cdr3_nt: TGTGCCAGCAGCGTACAGCGGAGATCCAACGAGCAGTACTTC
j_call: TRBJ2-7; v_call: TRBV14; d_call: NA; clone_size: NA; cdr3_aa: CASSPDSVSAYEQYF; cdr3_nt: TGTGCCAGCAGCCCCGACAGCGTATCGGCTTACGAGCAGTACTTC
j_call: TRBJ1-2; v_call: TRBV7-8; d_call: TRBD1; clone_size: many; cdr3_aa: CASSGTVYGYTF; cdr3_nt: TGTGCCAGCAGCGGGACAGTCTATGGCTACACCTTC
j_call: TRBJ2-1; v_call: TRBV27; d_call: NA; clone_size: NA; cdr3_aa: CVSSLGPSGRNEQFF; cdr3_nt: TGTGTCAGCAGCCTGGGACCGTCCGGACGAAATGAGCAGTTCTTC
j_call: TRBJ2-1; v_call: TRBV11-3; d_call: NA; clone_size: NA; cdr3_aa: CASSFASTYNEQFF; cdr3_nt: TGTGCCAGCAGCTTCGCCAGTACCTACAATGAGCAGTTCTTC